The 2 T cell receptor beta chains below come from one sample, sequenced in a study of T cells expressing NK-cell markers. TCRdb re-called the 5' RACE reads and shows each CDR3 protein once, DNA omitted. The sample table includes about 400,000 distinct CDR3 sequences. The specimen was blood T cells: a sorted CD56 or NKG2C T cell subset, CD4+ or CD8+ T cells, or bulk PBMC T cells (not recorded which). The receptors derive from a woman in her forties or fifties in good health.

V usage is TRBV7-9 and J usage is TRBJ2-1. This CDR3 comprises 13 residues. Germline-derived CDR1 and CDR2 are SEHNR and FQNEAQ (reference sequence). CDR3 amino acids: CASSLSGSAEQFF.

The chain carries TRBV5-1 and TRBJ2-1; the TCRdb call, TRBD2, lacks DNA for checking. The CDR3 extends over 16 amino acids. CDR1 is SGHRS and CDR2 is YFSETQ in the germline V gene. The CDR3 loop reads CASSRGTSGNTGEQFF.